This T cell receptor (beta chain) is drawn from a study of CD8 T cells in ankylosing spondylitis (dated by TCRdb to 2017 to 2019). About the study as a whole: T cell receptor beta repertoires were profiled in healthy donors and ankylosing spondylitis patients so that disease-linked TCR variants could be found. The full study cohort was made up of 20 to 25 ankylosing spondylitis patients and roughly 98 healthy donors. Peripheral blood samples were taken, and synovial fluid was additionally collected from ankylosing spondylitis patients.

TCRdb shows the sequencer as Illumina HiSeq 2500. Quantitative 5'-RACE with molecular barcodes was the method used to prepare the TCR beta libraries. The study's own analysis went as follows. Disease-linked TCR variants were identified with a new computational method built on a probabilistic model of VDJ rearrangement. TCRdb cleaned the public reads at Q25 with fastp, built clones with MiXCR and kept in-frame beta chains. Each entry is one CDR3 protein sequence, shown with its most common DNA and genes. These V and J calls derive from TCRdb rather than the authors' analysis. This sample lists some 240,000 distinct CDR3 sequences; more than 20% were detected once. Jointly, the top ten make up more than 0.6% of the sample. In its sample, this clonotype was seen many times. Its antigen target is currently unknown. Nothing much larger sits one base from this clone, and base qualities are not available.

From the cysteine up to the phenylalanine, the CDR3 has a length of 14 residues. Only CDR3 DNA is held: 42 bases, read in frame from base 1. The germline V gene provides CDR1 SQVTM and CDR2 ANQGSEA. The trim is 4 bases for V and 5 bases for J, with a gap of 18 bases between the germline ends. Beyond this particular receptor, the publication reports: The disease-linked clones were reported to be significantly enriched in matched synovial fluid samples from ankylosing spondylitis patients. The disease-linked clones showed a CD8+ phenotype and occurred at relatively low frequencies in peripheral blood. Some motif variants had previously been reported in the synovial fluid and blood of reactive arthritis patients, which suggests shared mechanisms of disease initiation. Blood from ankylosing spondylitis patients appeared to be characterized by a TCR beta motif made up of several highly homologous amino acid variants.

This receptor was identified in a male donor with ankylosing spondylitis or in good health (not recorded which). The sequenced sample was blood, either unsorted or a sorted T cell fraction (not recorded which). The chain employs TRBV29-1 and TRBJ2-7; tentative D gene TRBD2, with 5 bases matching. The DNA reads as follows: TGCAGCGTTGCTAACAAGGGCTTCGGGGACGAGCAGTACTTC. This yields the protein CSVANKGFGDEQYF.